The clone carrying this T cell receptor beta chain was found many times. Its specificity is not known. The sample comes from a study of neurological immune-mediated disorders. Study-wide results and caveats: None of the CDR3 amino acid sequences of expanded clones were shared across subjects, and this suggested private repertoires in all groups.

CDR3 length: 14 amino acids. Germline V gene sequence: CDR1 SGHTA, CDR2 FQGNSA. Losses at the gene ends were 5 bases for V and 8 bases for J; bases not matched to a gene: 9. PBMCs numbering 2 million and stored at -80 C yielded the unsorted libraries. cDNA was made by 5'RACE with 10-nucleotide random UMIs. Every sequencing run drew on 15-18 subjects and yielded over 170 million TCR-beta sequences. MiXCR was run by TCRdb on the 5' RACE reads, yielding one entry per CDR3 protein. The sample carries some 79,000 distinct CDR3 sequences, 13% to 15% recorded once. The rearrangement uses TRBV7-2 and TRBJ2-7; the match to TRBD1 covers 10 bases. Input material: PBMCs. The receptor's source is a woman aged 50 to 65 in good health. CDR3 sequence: CASSPGQGPVKQYF. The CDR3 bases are TGTGCCAGCAGCCCGGGACAGGGGCCGGTCAAGCAGTACTTC. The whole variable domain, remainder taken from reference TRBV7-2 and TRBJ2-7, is GAGVSQSPSNKVTEKGKDVELRCDPISGHTALYWYRQSLGQGLEFLIYFQGNSAPDKSGLPSDRFSAERTGGSVSTLTIQRTQQEDSAVYLCASSPGQGPVKQYFGPGTRLTVT.